This TCR beta chain was identified in a study of shared clonotypes between healthy human individuals. Study-wide background: Ranging from 18 to 49 in age, donors were two women and a few men. Each donor's CD4 naive and CD4 memory cells filled three plates apiece, CD8 naive two, and CD8 memory one.

The CDR3 spans 17 residues. V dropped 0 bases and J dropped 5 bases, with 19 bases sitting between them. Germline CDR1 and CDR2: MNHEY and SMNVEV (reference sequence). Data came from immunoSEQ multiplex PCR; TCRdb stores just in-frame clones and leaves some out. This table has 2,500,000 or so clones, approximately 93% appearing once. Sequenced sample: naive CD4+ T cells from PBMCs. The subset here: CD45RA+ positively selected. The source of this sequence is a man between 18 and 35 years old in good health. Some clones in this sample may be carry-over from other donors' samples. The chain couples TRBV27 to TRBJ2-5, with D tentatively TRBD2 (7 bases). CDR3 nucleotide sequence: TGTGCCAGCAGTTTATCACGTAGGGGGGGACGACGGGAGACCCAGTACTTC. Protein: CASSLSRRGGRRETQYF.